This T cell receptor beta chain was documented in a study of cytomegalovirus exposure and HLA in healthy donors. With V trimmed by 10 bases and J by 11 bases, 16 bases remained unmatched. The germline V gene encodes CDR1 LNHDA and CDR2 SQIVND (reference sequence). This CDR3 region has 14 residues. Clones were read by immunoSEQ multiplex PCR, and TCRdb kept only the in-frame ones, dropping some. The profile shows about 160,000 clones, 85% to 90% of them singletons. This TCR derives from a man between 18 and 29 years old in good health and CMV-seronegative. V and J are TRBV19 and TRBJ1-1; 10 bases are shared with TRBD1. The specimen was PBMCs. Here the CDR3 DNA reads TGTGCCACCATCGCCGGGACAGGGGTAGTGAAGGCTTTCTTT. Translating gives CATIAGTGVVKAFF. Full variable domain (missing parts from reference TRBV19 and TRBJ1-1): DGGITQSPKYLFRKEGQNVTLSCEQNLNHDAMYWYRQDPGQGLRLIYYSQIVNDFQKGDIAEGYSVSREKKESFPLTVTSAQKNPTAFYLCATIAGTGVVKAFFGQGTRLTVV.